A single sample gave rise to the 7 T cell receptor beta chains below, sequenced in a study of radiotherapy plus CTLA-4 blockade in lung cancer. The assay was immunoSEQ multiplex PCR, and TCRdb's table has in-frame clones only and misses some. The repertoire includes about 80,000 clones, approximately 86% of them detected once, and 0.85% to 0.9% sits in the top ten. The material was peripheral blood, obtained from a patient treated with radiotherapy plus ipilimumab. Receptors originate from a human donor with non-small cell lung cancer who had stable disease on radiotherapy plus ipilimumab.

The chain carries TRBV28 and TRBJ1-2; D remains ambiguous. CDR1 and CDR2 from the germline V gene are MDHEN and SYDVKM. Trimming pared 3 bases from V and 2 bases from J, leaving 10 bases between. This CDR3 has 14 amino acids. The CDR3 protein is CASSLIQPNYGYTF. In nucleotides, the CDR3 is TGTGCCAGCAGTTTGATACAGCCGAACTATGGCTACACCTTC.

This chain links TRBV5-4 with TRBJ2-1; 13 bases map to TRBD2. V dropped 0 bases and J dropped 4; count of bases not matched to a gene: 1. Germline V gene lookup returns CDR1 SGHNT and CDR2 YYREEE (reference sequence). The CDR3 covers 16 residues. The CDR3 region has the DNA TGTGCCAGCAGCTTGGGGGGACTAGCGGGGTACAATGAGCAGTTCTTC. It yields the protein CASSLGGLAGYNEQFF.

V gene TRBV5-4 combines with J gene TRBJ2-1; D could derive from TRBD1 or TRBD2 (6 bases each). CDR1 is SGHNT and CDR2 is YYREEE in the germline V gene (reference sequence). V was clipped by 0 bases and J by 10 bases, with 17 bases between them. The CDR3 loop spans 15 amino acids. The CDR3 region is CASSLAIGGGKEQFF. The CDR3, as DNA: TGTGCCAGCAGCTTGGCCATCGGAGGGGGTAAGGAGCAGTTCTTC.

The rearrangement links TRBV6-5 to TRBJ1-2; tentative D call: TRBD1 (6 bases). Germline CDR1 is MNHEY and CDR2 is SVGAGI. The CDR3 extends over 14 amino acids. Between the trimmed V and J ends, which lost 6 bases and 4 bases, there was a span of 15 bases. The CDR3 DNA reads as TGTGCCAGCAGCCCCGAGGGGGGAGGCTATGGCTACACCTTC. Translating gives CASSPEGGGYGYTF.

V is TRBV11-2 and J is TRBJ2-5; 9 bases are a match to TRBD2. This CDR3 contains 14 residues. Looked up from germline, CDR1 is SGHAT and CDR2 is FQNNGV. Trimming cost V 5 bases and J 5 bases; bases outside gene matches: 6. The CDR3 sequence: CASSISGGRETQYF. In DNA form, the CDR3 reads TGTGCCAGCAGCATTAGCGGGGGAAGGGAGACCCAGTACTTC.

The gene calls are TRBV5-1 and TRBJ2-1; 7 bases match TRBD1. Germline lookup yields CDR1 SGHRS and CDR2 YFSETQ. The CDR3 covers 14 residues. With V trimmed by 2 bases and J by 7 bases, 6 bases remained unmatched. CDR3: CASSFSQGVNEQFF. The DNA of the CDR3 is TGCGCCAGCAGCTTCTCCCAGGGGGTTAATGAGCAGTTCTTC. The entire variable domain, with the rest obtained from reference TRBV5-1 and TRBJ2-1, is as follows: KAGVTQTPRYLIKTRGQQVTLSCSPISGHRSVSWYQQTPGQGLQFLFEYFSETQRNKGNFPGRFSGRQFSNSRSEMNVSTLELGDSALYLCASSFSQGVNEQFFGPGTRLTVL.

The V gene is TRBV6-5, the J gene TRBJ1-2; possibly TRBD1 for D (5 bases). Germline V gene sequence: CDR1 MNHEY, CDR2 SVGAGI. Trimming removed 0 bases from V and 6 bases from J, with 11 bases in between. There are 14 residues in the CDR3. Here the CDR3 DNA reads TGTGCCAGCAGTTACTCGATTTTGGGGGATGGCTACACCTTC. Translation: CASSYSILGDGYTF.